The TCR beta chain described here comes from a study of blood T cell repertoires in COVID-19. This CDR3 region has 12 residues. The V end lost 10 bases, the J end lost 7 bases, and 16 bases lay between the germline ends. CDR1 and CDR2 from the germline V gene are KGHSH and LQKENI. In the authors' methods: Amplification with reference gene primers provided the estimates of nucleated cell counts. Using immunoSEQ multiplex PCR, the repertoire was profiled, and TCRdb retains in-frame clones only, with some absent. V and J calls and clone size are given by that table; D and trimming were obtained from the DNA. The table records 270,000 or so clones, about nine tenths of them present only once.

Material for sequencing was PBMCs or T cells enriched from blood (not recorded which). This sequence was found in a woman aged 35 to 49 with acute COVID-19. This chain links TRBV18 with TRBJ1-1; possible D gene TRBD1, 5 bases. CDR3 nucleotides: TGTGCCACCCTAGGGGAGGCAGGTGAAGCTTTCTTT. This translates into CATLGEAGEAFF.